The 27 T cell receptor beta chains given below trace back to one sample, sequenced in a study of cytomegalovirus exposure and HLA in healthy donors. PCR used 60 Vbeta primers and 13 Jbeta primers. Sequenced by immunoSEQ multiplex PCR; TCRdb stores in-frame clones only, minus some. The data contain fewer than 150,000 clones, 60% to 80% of them seen just once; the ten biggest clones take up approximately 1.2%. Sequenced: PBMCs. All receptors come from a man over 45 in good health and CMV-seronegative.

The rearrangement uses TRBV28 and TRBJ1-4; 9 bases match TRBD1. Trimming at V came to 5 bases and at J to 10 bases, leaving 8 bases not matched to a gene. Germline V CDR1 and CDR2: MDHEN, SYDVKM. This CDR3 is built from 14 residues. The CDR3 bases are TGTGCCAGCAGTCCCGGGACAGGGAAGCTAAAACTGTTTTTT. Residues: CASSPGTGKLKLFF.

The chain recombines TRBV5-1 with TRBJ2-1, with TRBD2 matching over 7 bases. The V gene end was trimmed by 4 bases and the J gene end by 0 bases; junction bases not matched to a gene: 4. The CDR3 length is 15 residues. Germline V gives CDR1 SGHRS, CDR2 YFSETQ. The CDR3 DNA reads TGCGCCAGCAGCCCTAGCGGAAGCTCCTACAATGAGCAGTTCTTC. Translating gives CASSPSGSSYNEQFF. Variable domain in full (rest from reference TRBV5-1 and TRBJ2-1): KAGVTQTPRYLIKTRGQQVTLSCSPISGHRSVSWYQQTPGQGLQFLFEYFSETQRNKGNFPGRFSGRQFSNSRSEMNVSTLELGDSALYLCASSPSGSSYNEQFFGPGTRLTVL.

The chain couples TRBV28 to TRBJ1-5; TRBD1 agrees at 8 bases. V lost 6 bases, J lost 15 bases, and 13 bases stayed unmatched. This CDR3 spans 13 amino acids. Germline V gene lookup returns CDR1 MDHEN and CDR2 SYDVKM. CDR3 sequence (DNA): TGTGCCAGCAGGCTAACTACAGGGGGAGTATGGCATTTT. As protein: CASRLTTGGVWHF.

The rearrangement links TRBV20-1 to TRBJ1-4; no clear D gene. This CDR3 spans 11 amino acids. Germline V lookup: CDR1 DFQATT, CDR2 SNEGSKA (reference sequence). With 6 bases removed from V and 7 bases from J, the gap between germline ends came to 9 bases. CDR3 in amino acids: CSASPGEKLFF. CDR3 DNA sequence: TGCAGTGCCAGTCCGGGTGAAAAACTGTTTTTT.

The genes are TRBV6-1 and TRBJ2-3; no firm D call. Trimming took off 6 bases at V and 4 bases at J, with 14 bases between the two ends. CDR1 MNHNS and CDR2 SASEGT come from the germline V gene. The CDR3 length is 14 residues. CDR3: CASSQNASPDTQYF. For the CDR3, the DNA is TGTGCCAGCAGCCAGAACGCAAGTCCAGATACGCAGTATTTT.

Notes on this clone: Distinct nucleotide sequences in the sample also encode this CDR3. The rearrangement links TRBV11-2 to TRBJ2-3, with 11 bases lining up with TRBD2. The CDR3 sequence is 16 residues long. V dropped 5 bases and J dropped 3; count of bases not matched to a gene: 7. Germline V gene sequence: CDR1 SGHAT, CDR2 FQNNGV. The CDR3 bases are TGTGCCAGCAGCCTTAGCGGGAGGGGGTCGACAGATACGCAGTATTTT. Translated, it gives CASSLSGRGSTDTQYF. Filled out from reference TRBV11-2 and TRBJ2-3, the complete variable domain reads EAGVAQSPRYKIIEKRQSVAFWCNPISGHATLYWYQQILGQGPKLLIQFQNNGVVDDSQLPKDRFSAERLKGVDSTLKIQPAKLEDSAVYLCASSLSGRGSTDTQYFGPGTRLTVL.

This clone was seen a single time. This chain joins TRBV19 and TRBJ2-1; TRBD2 aligns across 10 bases. The CDR3 length is 16 residues. Looked up from germline, CDR1 is LNHDA and CDR2 is SQIVND (reference sequence). Trimming removed 1 base from V and 3 bases from J; junction bases left unmatched: 3. The CDR3 here is CASSIVWTSGYNEQFF. DNA of the CDR3: TGTGCCAGTAGTATAGTTTGGACTAGCGGCTACAATGAGCAGTTCTTC.

V and J are TRBV4-1 and TRBJ2-7, with no clear D. The CDR3 spans 14 residues. Germline V gene sequence: CDR1 MGHRA, CDR2 YSYEKL. Trimming shortened V by 4 bases and J by 0 bases, and 10 bases separated the two germline ends. In DNA form, the CDR3 reads TGCGCCAGCAGCCTGACACCACACTCCTACGAGCAGTACTTC. It yields the protein CASSLTPHSYEQYF.

The CDR3 spells CASSLYTPSGTANSPLHF. CDR3 DNA sequence: TGTGCCAGCAGTTTATATACGCCGAGTGGGACAGCCAATTCACCCCTCCACTTT. The chain couples TRBV28 to TRBJ1-6, with 7 bases that match TRBD1. This CDR3 is 18 amino acids long. Trimming removed 1 base from V and 7 bases from J; junction bases left unmatched: 13. Germline V gene lookup returns CDR1 MDHEN and CDR2 SYDVKM.

This clone appeared a single time. The chain combines TRBV19 with TRBJ2-1; TRBD2 matches at 15 bases. Germline CDR1 is LNHDA and CDR2 is SQIVND (reference sequence). The CDR3 spans 22 residues. Germline trimming cut 5 bases from V and 0 bases from J; bases unmatched to any gene: 17. The CDR3 DNA reads as TGTGCCAGTAGTCACTCCGCCCCGGGACTAGCGGGAGGCCCCGGCTCCTACAATGAGCAGTTCTTC. This translates into CASSHSAPGLAGGPGSYNEQFF. Supplemented by reference TRBV19 and TRBJ2-1, the full variable domain reads DGGITQSPKYLFRKEGQNVTLSCEQNLNHDAMYWYRQDPGQGLRLIYYSQIVNDFQKGDIAEGYSVSREKKESFPLTVTSAQKNPTAFYLCASSHSAPGLAGGPGSYNEQFFGPGTRLTVL.

The rearrangement joins TRBV27 to TRBJ1-1; the D gene is possibly TRBD1 (5 bases). This CDR3 comprises 16 residues. The V gene lost 7 bases and the J gene lost 4 bases, with 22 bases spanning the gap. Germline V gives CDR1 MNHEY, CDR2 SMNVEV (reference sequence). Here the CDR3 reads CASNPRVGGVGTEAFF. As DNA, the CDR3 is TGTGCCAGCAACCCCAGGGTGGGTGGGGTAGGCACTGAAGCTTTCTTT.

This chain links TRBV29-1 with TRBJ2-3; 10 bases map to TRBD2. V dropped 6 bases and J dropped 1; count of bases not matched to a gene: 16. Germline V gives CDR1 SQVTM, CDR2 ANQGSEA. The CDR3 length is 18 residues. CDR3: CSVDRTSGLTGGTDTQYF. The CDR3 nucleotides read TGCAGCGTGGACCGGACTAGCGGACTAACTGGGGGCACAGATACGCAGTATTTT.

This chain links TRBV30 with TRBJ1-5; 7 bases line up with TRBD1. V dropped 1 base and J dropped 3; count of bases not matched to a gene: 6. The CDR3 is made up of 15 amino acids. Germline V gene lookup returns CDR1 GTSNPN and CDR2 SVGIG (reference sequence). As DNA, the CDR3 is TGTGCCTGGAGTGCGGGACAGCATGCCAATCAGCCCCAGCATTTT. It is translated as CAWSAGQHANQPQHF.

The chain couples TRBV5-4 to TRBJ2-1; D may be TRBD2 (6 bases). The CDR3 sequence is 15 residues long. The V gene's germline CDR1 is SGHNT and CDR2 YYREEE (reference sequence). Deletions cut 0 bases from V and 6 bases from J, with 13 bases between. The CDR3 protein is CASSLASAAANEQFF. The CDR3 DNA reads TGTGCCAGCAGCTTGGCTAGCGCCGCTGCCAATGAGCAGTTCTTC.

This chain uses TRBV6-6 with TRBJ2-2; possible D gene TRBD1, 6 bases. The V end lost 6 bases, the J end lost 8 bases, and 13 bases lay between the germline ends. This CDR3 has 13 residues. Germline CDR1 and CDR2: MNHNY and SVGAGI (reference sequence). Here the CDR3 reads CASSYNREGELFF. CDR3 sequence (DNA): TGTGCCAGCAGCTATAACAGGGAGGGGGAGCTGTTTTTT.

Turning to this clone: The same CDR3 arises from other DNA sequences in this sample as well. The V call is TRBV4-1, the J call TRBJ1-1, with 8 bases fitting TRBD1. CDR1 is MGHRA and CDR2 is YSYEKL in the germline V gene. The CDR3 consists of 15 residues. With V trimmed by 4 bases and J by 5 bases, 9 bases remained unmatched. The CDR3 DNA follows: TGCGCCAGCAGCCGGTTCCAGGGGGCCCAAACTGAAGCTTTCTTT. Protein sequence: CASSRFQGAQTEAFF.

This chain uses TRBV5-1 with TRBJ2-7; weak D call: TRBD1 (6 bases). V gave up 4 bases and J gave up 5 bases, with 16 bases separating them. The CDR3 spans 14 residues. Germline loops: CDR1 SGHRS, CDR2 YFSETQ. CDR3 sequence (DNA): TGCGCCAGCAGCCCGCAGGGGAGCGTCGACGAGCAGTACTTC. Translated, it gives CASSPQGSVDEQYF.

The chain links TRBV6-1 to TRBJ2-3; maybe TRBD1 (6 bases). Trimming pared 4 bases from V and 2 bases from J, leaving 22 bases between. Germline CDR1 is MNHNS and CDR2 is SASEGT. There are 18 residues in the CDR3. The chain's CDR3 is CASSGKTGSWVSTDTQYF. The CDR3 DNA is TGTGCCAGCAGTGGAAAAACAGGGTCGTGGGTTTCCACAGATACGCAGTATTTT.

This chain joins TRBV29-1 and TRBJ2-5; 7 bases align to TRBD2. Germline V gene sequence: CDR1 SQVTM, CDR2 ANQGSEA. The V and J ends lost 4 bases and 2 bases, in that order; junction bases with no gene match: 7. The CDR3 runs 14 residues. The CDR3 nucleotides read TGCAGCGTTGCAGGGCTAGCGGCACAAGAGACCCAGTACTTC. This sequence encodes CSVAGLAAQETQYF.

The chain carries TRBV28 and TRBJ2-3; unclear D gene. The germline CDR1 and CDR2 sequences are MDHEN and SYDVKM. The V gene lost 7 bases and the J gene lost 0 bases, with 2 bases spanning the gap. There are 11 residues in the CDR3. CDR3 coding DNA: TGTGCCAGCACGAGCACAGATACGCAGTATTTT. Its protein is CASTSTDTQYF.

Comments on this clone: The identical CDR3 is also encoded by other nucleotide sequences in the sample. The V call is TRBV5-1, the J call TRBJ2-1; 11 bases agree with TRBD2. This CDR3 is built from 15 residues. V trimming: 3 bases; J trimming: 3 bases; junction bases outside the gene matches: 2. Germline lookup yields CDR1 SGHRS and CDR2 YFSETQ. CDR3 in amino acids: CASSSGLADYNEQFF. CDR3 bases: TGCGCCAGCAGCTCGGGACTAGCGGACTACAATGAGCAGTTCTTC. The complete variable domain, with remaining parts taken from reference TRBV5-1 and TRBJ2-1, reads KAGVTQTPRYLIKTRGQQVTLSCSPISGHRSVSWYQQTPGQGLQFLFEYFSETQRNKGNFPGRFSGRQFSNSRSEMNVSTLELGDSALYLCASSSGLADYNEQFFGPGTRLTVL.

This clone was recorded a few times. The chain combines TRBV5-1 with TRBJ2-7; tentatively, D is TRBD1 (5 bases). The CDR3 covers 13 residues. With 4 bases removed from V and 1 base from J, the gap between germline ends came to 9 bases. Looked up from germline, CDR1 is SGHRS and CDR2 is YFSETQ. The CDR3 DNA reads TGCGCCAGCAGCCAGGGTGGATCCTACGAGCAGTACTTC. Translating gives CASSQGGSYEQYF.

The J gene is TRBJ2-5, the V gene TRBV7-2; D is perhaps TRBD2 (6 bases). The CDR3 consists of 14 residues. Germline lookup yields CDR1 SGHTA and CDR2 FQGNSA. V lost 0 bases and J lost 5, with 10 bases in between. The CDR3 DNA reads as TGTGCCAGCAGCTTAGCCGGGAGAGGGGAGACCCAGTACTTC. It translates to CASSLAGRGETQYF. The whole variable domain, filled in from reference TRBV7-2 and TRBJ2-5, reads GAGVSQSPSNKVTEKGKDVELRCDPISGHTALYWYRQSLGQGLEFLIYFQGNSAPDKSGLPSDRFSAERTGGSVSTLTIQRTQQEDSAVYLCASSLAGRGETQYFGPGTRLLVL.

The chain combines TRBV2 with TRBJ1-6; 10 bases are a match to TRBD1. Germline CDR1 is SNHLY and CDR2 is FYNNEI. There are 15 residues in the CDR3. V shed 6 bases and J 9 bases; nucleotides not matched to a gene: 8. The CDR3 loop is CASSTRGTGVSPLHF. Written as DNA, the CDR3 is TGTGCCAGCAGCACGCGGGGGACAGGGGTTTCACCCCTCCACTTT.

The chain uses TRBV11-1 and TRBJ2-7; 8 bases fit TRBD1. Germline V CDR1 and CDR2: SGHAT, FQDESV (reference sequence). The V and J ends lost 5 bases and 2 bases, in that order; junction bases with no gene match: 2. The CDR3 is made up of 13 amino acids. CDR3 sequence reads: CASSRDRTYEQYF. The CDR3 DNA sequence: TGTGCCAGCAGCCGGGACAGGACCTACGAGCAGTACTTC.

This chain connects TRBV7-2 to TRBJ2-1; perhaps TRBD1 as D (5 bases). Looked up from germline, CDR1 is SGHTA and CDR2 is FQGNSA. The CDR3 spans 13 residues. Deletions cut 1 base from V and 9 bases from J, with 10 bases between. The chain's CDR3 is CASSLERTGEQFF. In nucleotides, the CDR3 is TGTGCCAGCAGCTTAGAGAGAACAGGTGAGCAGTTCTTC. The full variable domain, rest sourced from reference TRBV7-2 and TRBJ2-1, is GAGVSQSPSNKVTEKGKDVELRCDPISGHTALYWYRQSLGQGLEFLIYFQGNSAPDKSGLPSDRFSAERTGGSVSTLTIQRTQQEDSAVYLCASSLERTGEQFFGPGTRLTVL.

At least ten counts were recorded for this clone. The rearrangement uses TRBV4-1 and TRBJ2-2; the match to TRBD2 covers 9 bases. V gave up 4 bases and J gave up 3 bases; unmatched junction bases: 9. This CDR3 has 17 amino acids. Germline V CDR1 and CDR2: MGHRA, YSYEKL. The CDR3 sequence is CASSPLAGGPDTGELFF. CDR3 DNA sequence: TGCGCCAGCAGCCCCCTGGCGGGAGGGCCCGACACCGGGGAGCTGTTTTTT.